These 7 T cell receptor beta chains came from one sample sequenced in a study of cytomegalovirus exposure and HLA in healthy donors. Amplification used 60 Vbeta primers and 13 Jbeta primers. Sequencing was performed with immunoSEQ multiplex PCR; in TCRdb, only in-frame clones are kept and a portion is missing. The sample lists 95,000 to 100,000 clones, roughly 85% occurring once. Sequences were obtained from PBMCs. These receptors all stem from a man aged 25 to 45 in good health and CMV-seronegative.

This clone was detected only once. The rearrangement uses TRBV7-9 and TRBJ2-5, with 8 bases identical to TRBD1. There are 17 residues in the CDR3. The germline V gene encodes CDR1 SEHNR and CDR2 FQNEAQ (reference sequence). V shed 2 bases, J shed 2 bases, and the junction held 10 bases outside the gene matches. The CDR3 loop is CASSLPGTGRSQETQYF. The CDR3 coding sequence is TGTGCCAGCAGCTTACCCGGGACAGGCCGTTCTCAAGAGACCCAGTACTTC.

This chain joins TRBV25-1 and TRBJ2-1; D not resolved. V was trimmed by 8 bases and J by 6 bases, leaving 8 bases between them. There are 11 residues in the CDR3. Per the germline V gene, CDR1 is MGHDK and CDR2 is SYGVNS. CDR3 region: CASVRSNEQFF. For the CDR3, the DNA is TGTGCCAGCGTTAGATCCAATGAGCAGTTCTTC.

V is TRBV7-9 and J is TRBJ2-1; 12 bases align to TRBD2. The germline gives CDR1 SEHNR, CDR2 FQNEAQ (reference sequence). V was pared by 8 bases and J by 6 bases, with 5 bases of the junction left unmatched. CDR3 length: 14 residues. The CDR3 loop is CASLLAGGPNEQFF. CDR3 DNA: TGTGCCAGCCTTCTAGCGGGGGGGCCCAATGAGCAGTTCTTC.

The chain joins TRBV9 to TRBJ2-1; no clear D. The CDR3 is made up of 13 amino acids. Germline V lookup: CDR1 SGDLS, CDR2 YYNGEE. Between the trimmed V and J ends, which lost 0 bases and 6 bases, there was a span of 7 bases. The CDR3: CASSVGSGNEQFF. The CDR3 coding sequence is TGTGCCAGCAGCGTAGGTTCGGGCAATGAGCAGTTCTTC.

This chain joins TRBV7-9 and TRBJ1-1; 8 bases line up with TRBD1. The V gene's germline CDR1 is SEHNR and CDR2 FQNEAQ (reference sequence). Trimming removed 6 bases from V and 7 bases from J; junction bases left unmatched: 4. CDR3 length: 12 amino acids. DNA for the CDR3: TGTGCCAGCAGACGGACAGGGCGTGAAGCTTTCTTT. The encoded protein is CASRRTGREAFF.

This chain uses TRBV27 with TRBJ1-4; D is unclear. The V gene's germline CDR1 is MNHEY and CDR2 SMNVEV (reference sequence). This CDR3 has 13 residues. V dropped 2 bases and J dropped 5 bases, with 6 bases sitting between them. In nucleotides, the CDR3 is TGTGCCAGCAGTTTACGGGAGAATGAAAAACTGTTTTTT. This encodes CASSLRENEKLFF.

The rearrangement links TRBV14 to TRBJ2-7; TRBD1 agrees at 7 bases. This CDR3 has 14 amino acids. Germline loops: CDR1 SGHDN, CDR2 FVKESK. J gave up 6 bases and V 2 bases, and 7 bases lay outside the gene matches. CDR3 sequence (DNA): TGTGCCAGCAGCCAACTGACAGGGCGATTCGAGCAGTACTTC. Protein: CASSQLTGRFEQYF.